The 10 T cell receptor beta chains below were found in one sample sequenced in a study of CD8 T cells in ankylosing spondylitis. One entry per CDR3 protein results from TCRdb running MiXCR on the 5' RACE reads. The sample contains approximately 100,000 distinct CDR3 sequences, roughly 8.3% of which appear only once. The specimen sequenced was blood, either unsorted or a sorted T cell fraction (not recorded which). Receptor source: a male donor with ankylosing spondylitis or in good health (not recorded which).

This clonotype was detected a few times. This chain connects TRBV7-2 to TRBJ2-3, with 7 nucleotides matching TRBD2. This CDR3 comprises 15 residues. V lost 5 bases to trimming and J lost 0 bases; unmatched junction nucleotides: 5. The germline V gene has CDR1 SGHTA and CDR2 FQGNSA. The CDR3 DNA sequence: TGTGCCAGCAGCCGTAGCGGGCTGAGCACAGATACGCAGTATTTT. It codes for CASSRSGLSTDTQYF.

This clonotype was seen repeatedly, ten times or more. The V and J genes are TRBV6-5 and TRBJ1-3; maybe TRBD1 (5 bases). V was trimmed by 1 base and J by 0 bases, leaving 16 bases between them. Germline values: CDR1 MNHEY, CDR2 SVGAGI. This CDR3 is built from 18 residues. The DNA of the CDR3 is TGTGCCAGCAGTTACTTACCTATCGGGGGAGGCTCTGGAAACACCATATATTTT. Its protein is CASSYLPIGGGSGNTIYF.

This clonotype has at least ten counts. The V and J genes are TRBV7-6 and TRBJ2-7; D may be TRBD2 (5 bases). Germline values: CDR1 SGHVS, CDR2 FNYEAQ. This CDR3 comprises 14 residues. Trimming left V 5 bases short and J 2 bases short, with 13 bases between. The CDR3 bases are TGTGCCAGCAGCCTTCTAGCCCCAACCTACGAGCAGTACTTC. Protein: CASSLLAPTYEQYF.

This clonotype came up a few times. J is TRBJ2-7 and V is TRBV7-2, with 7 nucleotides matching TRBD2. Germline CDR1 is SGHTA and CDR2 is FQGNSA. The V segment lost 7 bases and the J segment 5 bases; nucleotides outside the gene matches: 14. The CDR3 runs 15 residues. Here the CDR3 DNA reads TGTGCCAGCATCCAAAGGCGGGGGTTAATCGACGAGCAGTACTTC. Residues: CASIQRRGLIDEQYF. The complete variable domain, with remaining parts taken from reference TRBV7-2 and TRBJ2-7, reads GAGVSQSPSNKVTEKGKDVELRCDPISGHTALYWYRQSLGQGLEFLIYFQGNSAPDKSGLPSDRFSAERTGGSVSTLTIQRTQQEDSAVYLCASIQRRGLIDEQYFGPGTRLTVT.

This clonotype was observed many times. The genes are TRBV6-1 and TRBJ1-3; unclear D gene. The CDR3 contains 14 residues. Germline V CDR1 and CDR2: MNHNS, SASEGT. Trimming took 6 bases from V and 0 from J, leaving 9 bases between them. This CDR3 is CASSRGGSGNTIYF. The CDR3 region has the DNA TGTGCCAGCAGCCGTGGAGGCTCTGGAAACACCATATATTTT.

The table lists this clonotype with many counts. The chain has TRBV27 and TRBJ2-7; possible D gene TRBD1, 6 bases. The CDR3 covers 14 residues. Trimming took 5 bases from V and 2 from J, leaving 13 bases between them. Germline V gene lookup returns CDR1 MNHEY and CDR2 SMNVEV (reference sequence). The CDR3: CASSLLRGPYEQYF. DNA for the CDR3: TGTGCCAGCAGTCTCCTCAGGGGTCCCTACGAGCAGTACTTC.

The rearrangement joins TRBV3-1 to TRBJ2-1; D tentatively fits TRBD1 or TRBD2 (5 bases each). CDR1 and CDR2 (germline): LGHDT, YNNKEL (reference sequence). V lost 5 bases and J 1 base, leaving 24 bases between the germline ends. The CDR3 loop spans 19 amino acids. Here the CDR3 reads CASSKAGTAKEFSYNEQFF. In nucleotides, the CDR3 is TGTGCCAGCAGCAAAGCTGGGACCGCCAAGGAGTTTTCCTACAATGAGCAGTTCTTC.

The table lists this clonotype with many counts. V usage is TRBV24-1 and J usage is TRBJ2-2; 10 positions match TRBD2. Trimming took 3 bases from V and 0 from J; bases not matched to a gene: 0. In germline, CDR1 is KGHDR, CDR2 SFDVKD. This CDR3 spans 16 amino acids. The CDR3 DNA follows: TGTGCCACCAGTGATAGCGGGGGGGCGAACACCGGGGAGCTGTTTTTT. This codes for CATSDSGGANTGELFF.

This clonotype was detected ten times or more. The gene calls are TRBV28 and TRBJ2-3, with 7 bases matching TRBD2. Germline V lookup: CDR1 MDHEN, CDR2 SYDVKM. The J segment lost 8 bases and the V segment lost 5 bases, leaving 13 bases of the junction unmatched. The CDR3 runs to 15 residues. DNA of the CDR3: TGTGCCAGCAGTCCTCCGTTCGCGGGAGTATCTACGCAGTATTTT. It codes for CASSPPFAGVSTQYF.

The chain employs TRBV10-3 and TRBJ2-1, with 9 bases fitting TRBD2. Unmatched junction bases numbered 7, after V lost 5 bases and J lost 5 bases. CDR1 is ENHRY and CDR2 is SYGVKD in the germline V gene. The length of the CDR3 is 15 residues. CDR3 sequence reads: CAISPRLAENNEQFF. The DNA of the CDR3 is TGTGCCATCAGTCCCAGACTAGCGGAGAACAATGAGCAGTTCTTC.